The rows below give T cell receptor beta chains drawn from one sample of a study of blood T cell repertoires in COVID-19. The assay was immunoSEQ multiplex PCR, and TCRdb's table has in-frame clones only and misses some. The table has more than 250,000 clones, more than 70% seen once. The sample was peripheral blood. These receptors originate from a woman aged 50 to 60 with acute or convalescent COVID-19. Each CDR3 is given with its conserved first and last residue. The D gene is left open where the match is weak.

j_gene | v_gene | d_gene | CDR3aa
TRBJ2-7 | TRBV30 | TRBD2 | CAWSLIAGVNEQYF
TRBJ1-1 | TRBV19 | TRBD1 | CASSRTGGSMNTEAFF
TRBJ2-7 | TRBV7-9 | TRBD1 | CASRTFRDSISYEQYF
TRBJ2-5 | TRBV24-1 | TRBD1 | CATSDTRTGQETQYF
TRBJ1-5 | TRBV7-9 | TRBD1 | CASSLVPRGNFSQPQHF
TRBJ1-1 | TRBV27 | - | CASGWGRTEAFF
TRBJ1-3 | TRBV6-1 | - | CASSERGAAGNTIYF
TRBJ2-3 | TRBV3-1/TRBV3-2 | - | CASSPTTGTSTDTQYF
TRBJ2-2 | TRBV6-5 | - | CGTIRGMTGELFF
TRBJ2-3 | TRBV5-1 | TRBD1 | CASGIWGQVGADTQYF
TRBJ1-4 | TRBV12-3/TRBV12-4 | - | CASSSPPLRELFF
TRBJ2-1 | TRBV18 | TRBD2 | CASSPRTSGSMGYNEQFF
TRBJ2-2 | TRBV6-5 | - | CASSYSGGIPTGELFF
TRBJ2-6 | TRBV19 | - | CASSRGSGSGANVLTF
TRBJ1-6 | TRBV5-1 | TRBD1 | CASSLDRGYSPLHF